These 14 T cell receptor beta chains were sequenced from one sample in a study of beta chain features in type 1 diabetes (dated by TCRdb to 2016 to 2019). Results the study describes overall, beyond this receptor: In all four CD4+ subsets, TCRB CDR3 length was moderately but significantly shorter in type 1 diabetes patients.

No cognate antigen is known for these TCRs. Preparation of the library involved the immunoSEQ multiplex PCR assay. All of the isolated RNA was reverse transcribed with the High Capacity cDNA Reverse Transcription Kit, so expressed TCRB transcripts were sequenced. The clones in this table, taken by TCRdb from immuneACCESS, are in-frame only. Not every clone is retained; where verified, under half of the shortfall comes from an unresolved V gene, and the cause of the rest is unknown. The sample table shows some 290,000 clones, and roughly 24% are seen once. Clones ranked in the top ten supply 0.012% of the sample. Sequencing was done on a sample of naive CD4+ T cells from blood. The cell subset or site label on this specimen signifies: true naive CD4+ T cells. The receptors were sampled from a woman in her twenties or thirties with type 1 diabetes.

The chain carries TRBV7-9 and TRBJ2-7; 8 bases agree with TRBD2. The V gene's germline CDR1 is SEHNR and CDR2 FQNEAQ (reference sequence). Unmatched junction bases numbered 4, after V lost 0 bases and J lost 6 bases. The CDR3 has 14 amino acids. This CDR3 is CASSLAGGRIEQYF. CDR3 DNA sequence: TGTGCCAGCAGCTTAGCTGGCGGGAGGATCGAGCAGTACTTC. The variable domain in full, with the rest retrieved from reference TRBV7-9 and TRBJ2-7, is DTGVSQNPRHKITKRGQNVTFRCDPISEHNRLYWYRQTLGQGPEFLTYFQNEAQLEKSRLLSDRFSAERPKGSFSTLEIQRTEQGDSAMYLCASSLAGGRIEQYFGPGTRLTVT.

The chain combines TRBV28 with TRBJ2-2; 9 bases agree with TRBD1. The CDR3 length is 17 residues. V lost 4 bases and J lost 3; bases outside the gene matches: 9. Germline V gene sequence: CDR1 MDHEN, CDR2 SYDVKM. The CDR3 region is CASSSPLGQGYTGELFF. The CDR3 coding sequence is TGTGCCAGCAGTTCACCATTAGGACAGGGGTACACCGGGGAGCTGTTTTTT.

This chain links TRBV5-4 with TRBJ2-7; 7 bases match TRBD2. CDR1 and CDR2 (germline): SGHNT, YYREEE (reference sequence). The CDR3 is 14 residues long. Trimming took 6 bases from V and 2 from J; bases not matched to a gene: 8. CDR3 protein: CASKRGDHTYEQYF. The CDR3 DNA reads TGTGCCAGCAAACGGGGGGACCACACCTACGAGCAGTACTTC.

This clone was observed a few times. The gene calls are TRBV20-1 and TRBJ1-1; TRBD1 matches at 7 bases. With V trimmed by 5 bases and J by 5 bases, 2 bases remained unmatched. Germline values: CDR1 DFQATT, CDR2 SNEGSKA (reference sequence). The CDR3 has 11 amino acids. The CDR3, as DNA: TGCAGTGCTCTCAGGGGGACTGAAGCTTTCTTT. Its protein product is CSALRGTEAFF.

This clone was seen more than once but under ten times. The same CDR3 arises from other DNA sequences in this sample as well. The chain joins TRBV18 to TRBJ2-7; 7 bases map to TRBD1. There are 13 residues in the CDR3. With V trimmed by 3 bases and J by 2 bases, 1 base remained unmatched. Germline assignment: CDR1 KGHSH and CDR2 LQKENI. In DNA form, the CDR3 reads TGTGCCAGCTCACCGGGGACAGCCTACGAGCAGTACTTC. Translated: CASSPGTAYEQYF.

This chain uses TRBV2 with TRBJ2-5, with D tentatively TRBD2 (5 bases). Per the germline V gene, CDR1 is SNHLY and CDR2 is FYNNEI. This CDR3 has 14 amino acids. Trimming left V 4 bases short and J 4 bases short, with 13 bases between. The CDR3, as DNA: TGTGCCAGCAGTGTGAATCGGGATGGAGAGACCCAGTACTTC. Its protein is CASSVNRDGETQYF.

The V and J genes are TRBV30 and TRBJ1-1; possibly TRBD1 for D (5 bases). Trimming shortened V by 1 base and J by 11 bases, and 20 bases separated the two germline ends. CDR1 GTSNPN and CDR2 SVGIG come from the germline V gene (reference sequence). There are 14 residues in the CDR3. The CDR3 coding sequence is TGTGCCTGGAGTGGTCAGTGGGGCCTGGCCGGGGCTTTCTTT. Residues: CAWSGQWGLAGAFF.

This rearrangement joins TRBV11-2 to TRBJ2-7; 12 bases map to TRBD2. The CDR3 spans 16 residues. The V and J ends lost 0 bases and 2 bases, in that order; junction bases with no gene match: 2. Germline assignment: CDR1 SGHAT and CDR2 FQNNGV. The CDR3 DNA is TGTGCCAGCAGCTTAGAGTGGACTAGCGGGGCCTACGAGCAGTACTTC. It specifies CASSLEWTSGAYEQYF.

V gene TRBV18 combines with J gene TRBJ2-2, with a tentative D call TRBD2 (6 bases). V was pared by 1 base and J by 6 bases, with 12 bases between. There are 15 residues in the CDR3. Germline V gives CDR1 KGHSH, CDR2 LQKENI. This chain's CDR3 is CASSPRDSVAGELFF. In DNA form, the CDR3 reads TGTGCCAGCTCACCACGGGACTCTGTCGCCGGGGAGCTGTTTTTT.

V gene TRBV5-1 combines with J gene TRBJ2-1; no clear D gene. The CDR3 covers 16 residues. Germline assignment: CDR1 SGHRS and CDR2 YFSETQ. V was trimmed by 0 bases and J by 0 bases, leaving 10 bases between them. CDR3 sequence: CASSLAGAVSYNEQFF. CDR3 nucleotides: TGCGCCAGCAGCTTGGCCGGTGCGGTCTCCTACAATGAGCAGTTCTTC.

V usage is TRBV18 and J usage is TRBJ2-3, with TRBD2 as a possible D gene (7 bases). Germline values: CDR1 KGHSH, CDR2 LQKENI. Deletions cut 5 bases from V and 4 bases from J, with 19 bases between. The CDR3 covers 16 residues. The CDR3 loop reads CASSSNREGKADTQYF. The CDR3 DNA sequence: TGTGCCAGCTCATCCAACAGGGAGGGGAAGGCAGATACGCAGTATTTT.

This clone came up a few times. CDR3: CSVDTGVVNEQFF. In nucleotides, the CDR3 is TGCAGCGTTGACACGGGAGTCGTCAATGAGCAGTTCTTC. V usage is TRBV29-1 and J usage is TRBJ2-1, with D tentatively TRBD2 (6 bases). Germline V CDR1 and CDR2: SQVTM, ANQGSEA. CDR3 length equals 13 residues. V gave up 3 bases and J gave up 6 bases, with 12 bases separating them.

The V gene is TRBV29-1, the J gene TRBJ2-3, with TRBD2 identical over 7 bases. Germline loops: CDR1 SQVTM, CDR2 ANQGSEA. The CDR3 spans 14 residues. Trimming took 5 bases from V and 0 from J; bases not matched to a gene: 5. CDR3 sequence: CSVFGGVSTDTQYF. In DNA form, the CDR3 reads TGCAGCGTTTTTGGGGGGGTCAGCACAGATACGCAGTATTTT.

In this sample, this clone turned up a few times. The chain has TRBV30 and TRBJ2-3, with 8 nucleotides matching TRBD2. V shed 2 bases and J 1 base; nucleotides not matched to a gene: 5. The CDR3 totals 15 residues. Germline CDR1 reads GTSNPN; CDR2 reads SVGIG (reference sequence). In DNA form, the CDR3 reads TGTGCCTGGAGTCGACTAGCGATTGGCACAGATACGCAGTATTTT. As protein: CAWSRLAIGTDTQYF.